This T cell receptor (beta chain) stems from a study of T cells of healthy individuals. This clonotype came up many times. Germline V gene data show CDR1 as SQVTM and CDR2 as ANQGSEA. This CDR3 is 15 amino acids long. Trimming took 8 bases from V and 0 from J, leaving 14 bases between them. TCRdb redid the calling of the 5' RACE reads with MiXCR, one entry per CDR3 protein. The sample records some 82,000 distinct CDR3 sequences, roughly 5% being singletons. The rearrangement uses TRBV29-1 and TRBJ2-6; TRBD1 might be the D (6 bases). The receptor's source is a female donor in good health. In DNA, the CDR3 is TGCAGCACCGGACAGTCTATCTCTGGGGCCAACGTCCTGACTTTC. Its protein product is CSTGQSISGANVLTF.